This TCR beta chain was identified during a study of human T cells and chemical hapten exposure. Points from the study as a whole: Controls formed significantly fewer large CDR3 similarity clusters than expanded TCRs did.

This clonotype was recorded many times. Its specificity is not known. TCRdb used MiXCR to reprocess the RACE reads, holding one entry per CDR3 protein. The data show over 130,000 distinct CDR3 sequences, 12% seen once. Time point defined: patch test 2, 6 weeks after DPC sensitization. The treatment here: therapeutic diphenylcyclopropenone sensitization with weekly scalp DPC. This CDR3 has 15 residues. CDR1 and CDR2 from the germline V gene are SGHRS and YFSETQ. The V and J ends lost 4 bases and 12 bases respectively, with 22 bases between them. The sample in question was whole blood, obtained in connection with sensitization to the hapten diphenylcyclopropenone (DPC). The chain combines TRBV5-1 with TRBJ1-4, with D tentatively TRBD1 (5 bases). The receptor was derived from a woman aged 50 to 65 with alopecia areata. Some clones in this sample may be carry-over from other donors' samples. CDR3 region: CASSLGTTGAEQLFF. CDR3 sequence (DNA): TGCGCCAGCAGCCTGGGGACGACCGGGGCAGAACAACTGTTTTTT.